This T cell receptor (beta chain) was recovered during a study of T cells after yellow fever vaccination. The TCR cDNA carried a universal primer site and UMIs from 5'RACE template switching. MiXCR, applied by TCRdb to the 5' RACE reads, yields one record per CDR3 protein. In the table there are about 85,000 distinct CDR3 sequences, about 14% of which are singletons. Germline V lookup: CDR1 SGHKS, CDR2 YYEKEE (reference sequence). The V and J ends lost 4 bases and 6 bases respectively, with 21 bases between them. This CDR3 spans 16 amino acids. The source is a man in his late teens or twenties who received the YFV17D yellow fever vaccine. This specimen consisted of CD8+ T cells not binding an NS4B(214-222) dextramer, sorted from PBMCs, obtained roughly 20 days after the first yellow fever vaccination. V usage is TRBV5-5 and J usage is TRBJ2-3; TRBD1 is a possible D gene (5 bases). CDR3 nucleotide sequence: TGTGCCAGCAGCCTCCTGGACCGATTAGCAGGGGATACGCAGTATTTT. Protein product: CASSLLDRLAGDTQYF. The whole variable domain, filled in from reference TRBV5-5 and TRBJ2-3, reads DAGVTQSPTHLIKTRGQQVTLRCSPISGHKSVSWYQQVLGQGPQFIFQYYEKEERGRGNFPDRFSARQFPNYSSELNVNALLLGDSALYLCASSLLDRLAGDTQYFGPGTRLTVL.